This entry is about one T cell receptor (beta chain). As originally analysed: Reference gene primer amplification in the assay estimated nucleated cell counts. Libraries were prepared by immunoSEQ multiplex PCR; TCRdb keeps only in-frame clonotypes and omits some of them. The D gene and trimming were derived from the DNA, and the V and J assignments and clone size from that table. The sample has about 220,000 clones; under 90% are singletons. This sample is drawn from a study of blood T cell repertoires in COVID-19. Study details: Samples came from the United States, Italy and Spain, spanning acute and convalescent COVID-19. Nucleic acid was either cDNA or gDNA, and it came from T cells, B-cell-depleted T cells, or PBMCs.

This CDR3 contains 14 residues. The ends were cut back, 4 bases at V and 4 bases at J, with 14 bases in the middle. Germline CDR1 and CDR2: SGHRS and YFSETQ. The receptor was isolated from a young man with active or convalescent COVID-19. The gene calls are TRBV5-1 and TRBJ1-2; maybe TRBD1 (6 bases). Input material: peripheral blood. CDR3 sequence (DNA): TGCGCCAGCAGCGACCGGGGGGCGCCCTATGGCTACACCTTC. It encodes CASSDRGAPYGYTF.